This T cell receptor (beta chain) was sequenced during a study of blood T cells in healthy people across ages (dated by TCRdb to the mid-2010s). Study-level background: In model experiments, roughly one uniquely barcoded TCR beta cDNA molecule per two T cells was captured by template switching. To track age-related changes in TCR beta repertoire diversity, the study relied on deep sequencing normalized with unique cDNA molecular identifiers. Four age groups were formed from the donors: young (average approximately 16 years), middle-aged (approximately 42), aged (around 68) and long-lived (less than 85). Donors of different ages were randomly distributed across sequencing lanes to avoid experimental bias. Using the same blood draw, the study looked at two additional independent replicas of 1 million unique cDNA reads for two donors, one aged 18 to 30 and the other aged 80 or older.

The full study reports these points: Donor CMV infection status was unknown, potentially confounding age-related changes in expanded clonotypes. Estimates of total diversity based on one million sequenced T cells were regarded as lower bounds and as underestimates. Observed TCR beta diversity per million T cells fell roughly linearly with age, and a significant reduction was already apparent by age around 40. The percentage of naive T cells measured by flow cytometry correlated strongly with observed TCR beta diversity. Compared with the aged group, the long-lived group had more naive CD4+ T cells, fewer expanded clones and increased TCR diversity, a pattern suggesting age selection. Conclusive comparison of naive and antigen-experienced compartments was prevented by the profiling of bulk unsorted PBMCs.

Preparation of the library involved 5' RACE. TCRdb lists the instrument as Illumina HiSeq 2500. The second PCR ran for roughly 7 to 12 cycles and used a J-beta primer mix along with a sample-barcoded 5' primer. Each TCR beta cDNA molecule received a unique molecular identifier from a template-switch 5' adaptor carrying 12 random nucleotides. At least 2.5 million CDR3-containing paired-end reads were obtained from each sample. First-strand cDNA synthesis was performed from all RNA using the Mint cDNA synthesis kit, with priming by a TRBC-specific oligonucleotide. After uracil-DNA glycosylase treatment, a first 18-cycle PCR used universal primers M1SS and BC2_uni_R on all cDNA. The original methods were these. For normalization, 1 million high-quality reads were randomly selected from each sample, with every read carrying a distinct molecular identifier. Instead of being binned into consensus sequences, reads with shared molecular identifiers were discarded. MiTCR, run with a Q25 quality threshold and the strictest error-elimination algorithm, handled CDR3 identification, clonotype clustering and error correction. A nonparametric unseen species model using Euler transformation provided a lower-bound estimate of total TCR beta diversity. TCRdb redid the processing of the public reads, applying fastp at Q25 and MiXCR, and retained in-frame beta chains. Entries are consolidated by CDR3 protein sequence, retaining the most common genes and DNA. TCRdb assigned the V and J calls; the authors' analysis was not used. Counted in this sample were around 1,700,000 distinct CDR3 sequences; approximately 28% of them appeared once. About 7.7% of the sample lies in the top ten.

This clonotype was recorded at least ten times. No antigen is known for it. No base-level quality is on record; no much larger clone is a single base apart. The 39 donors, aged roughly 6 to 100 years, were systemically healthy Caucasian individuals from Russia. Roughly 9.5 milliliters of peripheral blood were drawn from each donor into EDTA-treated Vacutainer tubes. Ficoll-Paque density-gradient centrifugation was used to isolate PBMCs, with at least 7 million obtained per sample. Trizol reagent was used to extract total RNA from the PBMCs, yielding at least 6 micrograms per sample. For every donor, an aliquot of PBMCs went through flow cytometry to measure the percentages of naive CD45RAhigh/CD27high T cells. This TCR was sampled from a young woman in good health. The sample taken for sequencing was blood.

The bases read TGTGCTAGTGGTTTGGTACCTTATACCGGGACAGAAGAGACCCAGTACTTC. This gives the protein CASGLVPYTGTEETQYF. The chain couples TRBV12-5 to TRBJ2-5; the central 7 bases match TRBD1. The CDR3, from cysteine to phenylalanine, totals 17 residues. Of all the DNA, just the CDR3 is kept, 51 bases in frame from base 1. Looking up the germline V gene yields CDR1 LGHNT and CDR2 FRNRAP. The V end gives up 0 bases and the J end 3 bases, leaving 10 bases in the junction not matched to a gene. Outside the CDR3, residues come from the reference TRBV12-5 and TRBJ2-5 proteins, so the full variable domain is: DARVTQTPRHKVTEMGQEVTMRCQPILGHNTVFWYRQTMMQGLELLAYFRNRAPLDDSGMPKDRFSAEMPDATLATLKIQPSEPRDSAVYFCASGLVPYTGTEETQYFGPGTRLLVL.